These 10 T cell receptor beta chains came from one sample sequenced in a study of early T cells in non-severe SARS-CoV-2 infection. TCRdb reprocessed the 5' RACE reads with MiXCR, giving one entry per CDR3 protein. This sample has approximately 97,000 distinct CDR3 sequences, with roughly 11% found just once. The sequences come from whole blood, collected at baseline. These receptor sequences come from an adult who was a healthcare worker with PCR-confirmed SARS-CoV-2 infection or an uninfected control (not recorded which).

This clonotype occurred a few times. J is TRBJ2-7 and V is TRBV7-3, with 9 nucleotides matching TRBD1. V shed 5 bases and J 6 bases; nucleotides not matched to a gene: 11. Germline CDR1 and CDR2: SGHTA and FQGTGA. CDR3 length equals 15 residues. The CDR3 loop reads CASSPYGTGLSEQYF. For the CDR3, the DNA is TGTGCCAGCAGCCCGTATGGGACAGGGCTCAGCGAGCAGTACTTC.

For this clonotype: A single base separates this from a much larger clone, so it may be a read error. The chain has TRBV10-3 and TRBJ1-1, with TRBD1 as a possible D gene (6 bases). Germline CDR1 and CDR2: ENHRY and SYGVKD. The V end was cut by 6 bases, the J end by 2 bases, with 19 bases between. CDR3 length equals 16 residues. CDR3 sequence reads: CAIRQGVEARNTEAFF. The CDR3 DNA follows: TGTGCCATCAGACAGGGCGTTGAGGCGAGAAACACTGAAGCTTTCTTT.

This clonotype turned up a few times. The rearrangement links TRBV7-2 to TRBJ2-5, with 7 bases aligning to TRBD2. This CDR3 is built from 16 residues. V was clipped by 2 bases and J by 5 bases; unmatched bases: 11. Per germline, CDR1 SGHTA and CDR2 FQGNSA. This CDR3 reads CASSLMASGALETQYF. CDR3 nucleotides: TGTGCCAGCAGCTTAATGGCTAGCGGCGCGCTGGAGACCCAGTACTTC.

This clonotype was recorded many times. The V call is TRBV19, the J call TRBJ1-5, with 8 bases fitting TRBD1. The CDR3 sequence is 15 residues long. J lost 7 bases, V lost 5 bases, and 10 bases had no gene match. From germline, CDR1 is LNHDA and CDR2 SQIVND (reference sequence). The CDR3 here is CASSPRGQAIQPQHF. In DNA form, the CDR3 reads TGTGCCAGTAGTCCTCGGGGACAGGCCATACAGCCCCAGCATTTT.

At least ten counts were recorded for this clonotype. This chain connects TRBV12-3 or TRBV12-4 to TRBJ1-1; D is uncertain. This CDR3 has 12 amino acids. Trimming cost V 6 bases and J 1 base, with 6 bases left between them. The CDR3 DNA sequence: TGTGCCAGCAGCCGAACGAACACTGAAGCTTTCTTT. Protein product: CASSRTNTEAFF.

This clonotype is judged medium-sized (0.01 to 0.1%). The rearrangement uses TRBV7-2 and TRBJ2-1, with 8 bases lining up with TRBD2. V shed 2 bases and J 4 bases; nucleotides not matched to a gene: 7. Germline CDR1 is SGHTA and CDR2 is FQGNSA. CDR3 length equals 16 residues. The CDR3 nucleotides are TGTGCCAGCAGCTTAATTGGACTAGCTCAGTACAATGAGCAGTTCTTC. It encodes CASSLIGLAQYNEQFF.

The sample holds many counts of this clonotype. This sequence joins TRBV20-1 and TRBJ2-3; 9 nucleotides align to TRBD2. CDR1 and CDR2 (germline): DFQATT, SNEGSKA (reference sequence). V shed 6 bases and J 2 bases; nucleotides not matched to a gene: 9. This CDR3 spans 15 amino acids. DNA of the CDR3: TGCAGTGCCGACGAGCTAGCGGGAATCACAGATACGCAGTATTTT. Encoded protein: CSADELAGITDTQYF.

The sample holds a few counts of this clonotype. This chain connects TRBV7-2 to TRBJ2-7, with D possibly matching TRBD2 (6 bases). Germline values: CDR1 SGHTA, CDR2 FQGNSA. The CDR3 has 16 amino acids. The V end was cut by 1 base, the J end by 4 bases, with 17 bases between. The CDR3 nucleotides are TGTGCCAGCAGCTTAGGGAGGGCAGCCCTTCTGTACGAGCAGTACTTC. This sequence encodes CASSLGRAALLYEQYF. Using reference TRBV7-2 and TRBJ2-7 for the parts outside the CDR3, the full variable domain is GAGVSQSPSNKVTEKGKDVELRCDPISGHTALYWYRQSLGQGLEFLIYFQGNSAPDKSGLPSDRFSAERTGGSVSTLTIQRTQQEDSAVYLCASSLGRAALLYEQYFGPGTRLTVT.

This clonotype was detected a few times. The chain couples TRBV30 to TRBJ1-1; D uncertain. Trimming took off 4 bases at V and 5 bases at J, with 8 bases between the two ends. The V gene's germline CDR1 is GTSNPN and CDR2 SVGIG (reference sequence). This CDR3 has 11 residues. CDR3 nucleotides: TGTGCCTGGACCGAGAGGACTGAAGCTTTCTTT. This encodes CAWTERTEAFF.

The CDR3 spells CSARGVFGTDTQYF. The CDR3 DNA follows: TGCAGTGCCCGCGGAGTGTTTGGCACAGATACGCAGTATTTT. This chain connects TRBV20-1 to TRBJ2-3, with D unresolved. The germline V gene has CDR1 DFQATT and CDR2 SNEGSKA (reference sequence). The CDR3 sequence is 14 residues long. Trimming cost V 6 bases and J 1 base, with 14 bases left between them.